This TCR beta chain emerged from a study of CD8+ T cells in alopecia areata. Isolated RNA was reverse transcribed into cDNA used as the sequencing template. The table came from immunoSEQ multiplex PCR; TCRdb's copy has only in-frame clones and leaves some out. Of about 210,000 clones in the sample, 64% were seen once. The sample's treatment: oral pan-JAK inhibitor, 5-10 mg twice daily. With 5 bases removed from V and 5 bases from J, the gap between germline ends came to 12 bases. The CDR3 is 13 residues long. Germline V lookup: CDR1 SGHTA, CDR2 FQGNSA. Sequencing used CD4+ T cells sorted from blood, obtained at week 4, from a patient treated with tofacitinib. This clonotype was sampled from a human donor with alopecia areata. The V and J genes are TRBV7-2 and TRBJ2-5; a weak D match, TRBD2 (6 bases). CDR3 coding DNA: TGTGCCAGCAGCCCACCGGGAGTGGAGACCCAGTACTTC. This translates into CASSPPGVETQYF.